This entry concerns a single T cell receptor (beta chain). Sequencing used immunoSEQ multiplex PCR; TCRdb keeps in-frame clones, though not all of them. The data show more than 100,000 clones, with less than 95% seen just once and roughly 8.7% held by the top ten. The data were taken from a study of control samples from healthy donors and cancer patients. Sequencing input: blood. The source of this sequence is a man between 18 and 35 years old in good health.

The CDR3 sequence: CASSLRASGAGDTQYF. CDR3 DNA sequence: TGTGCCAGCAGCTTACGGGCTAGCGGGGCCGGCGATACGCAGTATTTT. The chain carries TRBV7-3 and TRBJ2-3; 9 nucleotides agree with TRBD2. CDR1 and CDR2 from the germline V gene are SGHTA and FQGTGA. Unmatched junction bases numbered 9, after V lost 2 bases and J lost 6 bases. The CDR3 covers 16 residues. Supplemented by reference TRBV7-3 and TRBJ2-3, the full variable domain reads GAGVSQTPSNKVTEKGKYVELRCDPISGHTALYWYRQSLGQGPEFLIYFQGTGAADDSGLPNDRFFAVRPEGSVSTLKIQRTERGDSAVYLCASSLRASGAGDTQYFGPGTRLTVL.